The 16 T cell receptor beta chains reported below all come from one sample, sequenced in a study of cytomegalovirus exposure and HLA in healthy donors. Primers: 60 Vbeta forward and 13 Jbeta reverse. Method: immunoSEQ multiplex PCR; TCRdb's copy keeps in-frame clones and lacks some. The table has tens of thousands of clones, about two thirds seen once. The specimen sequenced was PBMCs. These receptors all come from a woman aged 25 to 45 in good health and CMV-seronegative.

The CDR3 loop reads CASSLGAVEQYF. The CDR3 DNA reads as TGTGCCAGCAGCTTGGGGGCAGTCGAGCAGTACTTC. V gene TRBV5-8 combines with J gene TRBJ2-7; no reliable D call. The V and J ends lost 0 bases and 6 bases respectively, with 7 bases between them. The CDR3 has 12 amino acids. Germline values: CDR1 SGHTS, CDR2 YDEGEE.

The chain recombines TRBV11-2 with TRBJ2-5, with 7 nucleotides matching TRBD2. The CDR3 spans 15 residues. The germline gives CDR1 SGHAT, CDR2 FQNNGV. Trimming removed 4 bases from V and 3 bases from J; junction bases left unmatched: 8. The CDR3 bases are TGTGCCAGCAGCTCACCCTTGGGGGGGGAAGAGACCCAGTACTTC. Amino acids: CASSSPLGGEETQYF. The variable domain in full, completed from reference TRBV11-2 and TRBJ2-5, reads EAGVAQSPRYKIIEKRQSVAFWCNPISGHATLYWYQQILGQGPKLLIQFQNNGVVDDSQLPKDRFSAERLKGVDSTLKIQPAKLEDSAVYLCASSSPLGGEETQYFGPGTRLLVL.

This chain connects TRBV11-2 to TRBJ2-2; D remains ambiguous. Trimming pared 0 bases from V and 3 bases from J, leaving 5 bases between. Germline V gene data show CDR1 as SGHAT and CDR2 as FQNNGV. The CDR3 is made up of 14 amino acids. CDR3 in amino acids: CASSLDAYTGELFF. The CDR3 nucleotides read TGTGCCAGCAGCTTAGATGCGTACACCGGGGAGCTGTTTTTT. Drawing the rest from reference TRBV11-2 and TRBJ2-2, the complete variable domain is EAGVAQSPRYKIIEKRQSVAFWCNPISGHATLYWYQQILGQGPKLLIQFQNNGVVDDSQLPKDRFSAERLKGVDSTLKIQPAKLEDSAVYLCASSLDAYTGELFFGEGSRLTVL.

The chain couples TRBV15 to TRBJ2-7; possibly TRBD1 for D (6 bases). The V and J ends lost 0 bases and 5 bases respectively, with 8 bases between them. The CDR3 is 13 amino acids. The germline V gene encodes CDR1 LNHNV and CDR2 YYDKDF (reference sequence). The CDR3 here is CATSRDPGDEQYF. The CDR3 bases are TGTGCCACCAGCAGAGATCCAGGGGACGAGCAGTACTTC.

The chain combines TRBV30 with TRBJ1-2, with 11 bases identical to TRBD1. Trimming cost V 5 bases and J 7 bases; bases outside gene matches: 6. The CDR3 covers 13 residues. Looked up from germline, CDR1 is GTSNPN and CDR2 is SVGIG (reference sequence). CDR3: CAWCSGTGGGYTF. In nucleotides, the CDR3 is TGTGCCTGGTGTTCCGGGACAGGGGGTGGCTACACCTTC.

The CDR3 loop is CATSRQGRGGAFF. CDR3 DNA sequence: TGTGCCACCAGCAGACAGGGTAGAGGTGGAGCTTTCTTT. The chain combines TRBV15 with TRBJ1-1; a weak D match, TRBD1 (5 bases). CDR1 is LNHNV and CDR2 is YYDKDF in the germline V gene (reference sequence). V lost 2 bases to trimming and J lost 10 bases, with 14 bases between them. CDR3 size: 13 residues.

The V gene is TRBV29-1, the J gene TRBJ2-3; TRBD2 matches 14 bases. CDR1 is SQVTM, CDR2 ANQGSEA, per germline. The CDR3 is 15 residues long. After removal of 6 bases from V and 5 bases from J, the junction contained 7 bases not matched to a gene. CDR3 sequence: CSVLGLAGELDTQYF. CDR3 nucleotide sequence: TGCAGCGTCCTGGGACTAGCGGGAGAACTAGATACGCAGTATTTT.

The gene calls are TRBV29-1 and TRBJ2-2; 9 bases align to TRBD1. After removal of 7 bases from V and 0 bases from J, the junction contained 6 bases not matched to a gene. The CDR3 contains 15 residues. CDR1 and CDR2 (germline): SQVTM, ANQGSEA. The CDR3 protein is CSAVGDRANTGELFF. The CDR3 nucleotides read TGCAGCGCTGTAGGGGACAGGGCGAACACCGGGGAGCTGTTTTTT.

This clone was picked up one time. V and J are TRBV27 and TRBJ1-6; tentative D call: TRBD1 (6 bases). Germline V CDR1 and CDR2: MNHEY, SMNVEV (reference sequence). Trimming pared 8 bases from V and 7 bases from J, leaving 15 bases between. CDR3 size: 14 residues. In DNA form, the CDR3 reads TGTGCCAGCTCTCGTCAGGGGCTCAATTCACCCCTCCACTTT. Translating gives CASSRQGLNSPLHF.

This clone was seen only a few times. This chain connects TRBV30 to TRBJ1-5; D perhaps matches TRBD1 (5 bases). There are 20 residues in the CDR3. Germline loops: CDR1 GTSNPN, CDR2 SVGIG (reference sequence). Trimming took 4 bases from V and 0 from J, leaving 28 bases between them. In DNA, the CDR3 is TGTGCCTGGATTAGAATATATATTGGCAGGGTGGTCAATAGCAATCAGCCCCAGCATTTT. Its protein is CAWIRIYIGRVVNSNQPQHF.

The chain has TRBV15 and TRBJ2-3; possibly TRBD1 for D (5 bases). CDR1 and CDR2 from the germline V gene are LNHNV and YYDKDF (reference sequence). V gave up 3 bases and J gave up 4 bases, with 11 bases separating them. The CDR3 is 14 residues long. CDR3: CATSRLSGPDTQYF. CDR3 bases: TGTGCCACCAGCAGGCTATCAGGGCCAGATACGCAGTATTTT.

The rearrangement uses TRBV7-9 and TRBJ2-7, with TRBD1 matching over 11 bases. Germline CDR1 is SEHNR and CDR2 is FQNEAQ (reference sequence). The CDR3 is 17 residues long. With V trimmed by 5 bases and J by 1 base, 10 bases remained unmatched. The CDR3 nucleotides are TGTGCCAGCAGCAAACTACGGGACAGGGGGGCATCCTACGAGCAGTACTTC. It translates to CASSKLRDRGASYEQYF.

The chain joins TRBV30 to TRBJ2-1; 10 nucleotides line up with TRBD1. In germline, CDR1 is GTSNPN, CDR2 SVGIG (reference sequence). The CDR3 is made up of 14 amino acids. The J segment lost 6 bases and the V segment lost 5 bases, leaving 7 bases of the junction unmatched. CDR3 region: CAWGRDRGGNEQFF. The DNA of the CDR3 is TGTGCCTGGGGCCGGGACAGGGGCGGCAATGAGCAGTTCTTC.

The chain combines TRBV29-1 with TRBJ1-1; maybe TRBD1 (6 bases). Trimming cost V 4 bases and J 5 bases, with 17 bases left between them. The CDR3 sequence is 14 residues long. Germline lookup yields CDR1 SQVTM and CDR2 ANQGSEA. In DNA form, the CDR3 reads TGCAGCGTTGGGGGGCAACAGGGCGGGACTGAAGCTTTCTTT. This sequence encodes CSVGGQQGGTEAFF.

V is TRBV5-1 and J is TRBJ1-6; 8 bases agree with TRBD1. The CDR3 totals 16 residues. J was trimmed by 7 bases and V by 4 bases; bases with no gene match: 10. From germline, CDR1 is SGHRS and CDR2 YFSETQ. In DNA form, the CDR3 reads TGCGCCAGCAGCCAATACCAGACAGGGGCGAATTCACCCCTCCACTTT. Its protein is CASSQYQTGANSPLHF.

This clone was observed a single time. V and J are TRBV6-1 and TRBJ1-4, with a weak D call TRBD1 (5 bases). Looked up from germline, CDR1 is MNHNS and CDR2 is SASEGT. V was cut by 4 bases and J by 5 bases, with 14 bases left in between. This CDR3 is 15 amino acids long. CDR3 loop: CASSVGGSGNEKLFF. The CDR3 region has the DNA TGTGCCAGCAGTGTCGGGGGTTCGGGAAATGAAAAACTGTTTTTT.